Following are 5 T cell receptor beta chains from one sample sequenced in a study of blood T cell repertoires in COVID-19. Assay: immunoSEQ multiplex PCR; the TCRdb copy retains only in-frame clones and omits some. The sample shows 300,000 to 400,000 clones, approximately 88% of them seen only once. Sequencing input: PBMCs or T cells enriched from blood (not recorded which). Receptors originate from a woman aged 25 to 45 with acute COVID-19.

The chain is built from TRBV18 and TRBJ2-7; D is unclear. The CDR3 covers 13 residues. CDR1 is KGHSH and CDR2 is LQKENI in the germline V gene. V lost 3 bases and J 6 bases, leaving 12 bases between the germline ends. CDR3 DNA sequence: TGTGCCAGCTCACCGGGCGAGCATGTCGAGCAGTACTTC. It codes for CASSPGEHVEQYF.

CDR3 amino acids: CASRDSPSLPYEQYF. The CDR3 DNA is TGTGCCAGTAGGGACAGCCCCAGCCTACCTTACGAGCAGTACTTC. The chain joins TRBV19 to TRBJ2-7, with D possibly being TRBD1 (6 bases). The CDR3 consists of 15 residues. Per the germline V gene, CDR1 is LNHDA and CDR2 is SQIVND (reference sequence). V was shortened by 6 bases and J by 4 bases, with 19 bases between the two germline ends.

This clone was detected a few times. This rearrangement joins TRBV4-1 to TRBJ1-4; 8 nucleotides line up with TRBD1. The CDR3 is 16 residues long. Germline assignment: CDR1 MGHRA and CDR2 YSYEKL. After removal of 1 base from V and 3 bases from J, the junction contained 4 bases not matched to a gene. CDR3 in amino acids: CASSQVQGEANEKLFF. The CDR3 nucleotides are TGCGCCAGCAGCCAAGTACAGGGGGAGGCTAATGAAAAACTGTTTTTT.

The chain links TRBV5-4 to TRBJ2-1, with TRBD1 matching 11 bases. The CDR3 consists of 17 residues. CDR1 and CDR2 (germline): SGHNT, YYREEE (reference sequence). The V and J ends lost 1 base and 6 bases, in that order; junction bases with no gene match: 9. CDR3 region: CASSLPSGTGGRNEQFF. The CDR3 bases are TGTGCCAGCAGCTTGCCTTCCGGGACAGGGGGGCGCAATGAGCAGTTCTTC.

The gene calls are TRBV5-1 and TRBJ2-7; no definite D call. V was shortened by 0 bases and J by 6 bases, with 7 bases between the two germline ends. CDR1 and CDR2 from the germline V gene are SGHRS and YFSETQ. The CDR3 runs 12 residues. DNA for the CDR3: TGCGCCAGCAGCTTGGGTACTGGCGAGCAGTACTTC. It is translated as CASSLGTGEQYF. Full variable domain (outside the CDR3, taken from reference TRBV5-1 and TRBJ2-7): KAGVTQTPRYLIKTRGQQVTLSCSPISGHRSVSWYQQTPGQGLQFLFEYFSETQRNKGNFPGRFSGRQFSNSRSEMNVSTLELGDSALYLCASSLGTGEQYFGPGTRLTVT.